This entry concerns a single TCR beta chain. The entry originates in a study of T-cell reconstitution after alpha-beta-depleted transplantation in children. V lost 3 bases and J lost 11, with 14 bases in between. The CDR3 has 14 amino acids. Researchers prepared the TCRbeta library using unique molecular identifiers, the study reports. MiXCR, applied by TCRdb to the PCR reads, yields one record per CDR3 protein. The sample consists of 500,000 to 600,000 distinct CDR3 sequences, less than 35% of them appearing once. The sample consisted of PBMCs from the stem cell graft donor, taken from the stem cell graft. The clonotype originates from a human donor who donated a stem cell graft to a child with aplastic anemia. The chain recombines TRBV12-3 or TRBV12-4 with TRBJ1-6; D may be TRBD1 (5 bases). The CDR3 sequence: CASSFGQGGTPLHF. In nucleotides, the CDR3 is TGTGCCAGCAGTTTTGGGCAGGGCGGGACACCCCTCCACTTT.